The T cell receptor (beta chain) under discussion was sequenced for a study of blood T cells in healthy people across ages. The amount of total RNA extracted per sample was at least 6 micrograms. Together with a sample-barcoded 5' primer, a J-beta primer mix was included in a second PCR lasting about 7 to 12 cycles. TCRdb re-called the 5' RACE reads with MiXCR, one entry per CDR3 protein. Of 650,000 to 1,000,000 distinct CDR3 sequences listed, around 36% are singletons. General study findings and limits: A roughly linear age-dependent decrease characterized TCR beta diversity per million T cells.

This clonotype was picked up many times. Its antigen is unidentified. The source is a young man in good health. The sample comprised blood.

The CDR3 is CASSLSGPGETQYF. CDR3 coding DNA: TGTGCCAGCAGCTTAAGTGGTCCGGGTGAGACCCAGTACTTC. This sequence joins TRBV7-2 and TRBJ2-5; D remains unclear. The CDR3 loop spans 14 amino acids. V lost 2 bases and J lost 5, with 12 bases in between. Germline lookup yields CDR1 SGHTA and CDR2 FQGNSA.